The 25 T cell receptor beta chains below were found in one sample sequenced in a study of vaccination effects on CD4 cells after COVID-19. These receptors have no identified antigens. Data came from immunoSEQ multiplex PCR; TCRdb stores just in-frame clones and leaves some out. This table has about 45,000 clones, around 70% appearing once. Once cultured for about 9 days, the cells underwent separation to obtain CD4+ T cells. The source was CD4+ T cells from PBMCs cultured without peptide, collected before COVID-19 vaccination. The receptors here all came from a human donor who had a prior SARS-CoV-2 infection.

This clone was detected only a few times. The gene calls are TRBV5-4 and TRBJ2-2; 8 nucleotides agree with TRBD2. The junction had 3 bases not matched to a gene; V was cut back by 0 bases and J by 2 bases. Germline loops: CDR1 SGHNT, CDR2 YYREEE (reference sequence). The CDR3 extends over 16 amino acids. CDR3 bases: TGTGCCAGCAGCTTGGGGACTAGCAGCAACACCGGGGAGCTGTTTTTT. Its translation is CASSLGTSSNTGELFF.

The chain carries TRBV6-5 and TRBJ2-3; 7 nucleotides line up with TRBD2. Germline values: CDR1 MNHEY, CDR2 SVGAGI. V trimming: 2 bases; J trimming: 0 bases; junction bases outside the gene matches: 5. The CDR3 sequence is 16 residues long. In DNA, the CDR3 is TGTGCCAGCAGTTACCCTCGGGAGGATAGCACAGATACGCAGTATTTT. Protein product: CASSYPREDSTDTQYF.

This clone was picked up one time. The V and J genes are TRBV7-9 and TRBJ2-2, with 10 bases that match TRBD2. This CDR3 has 16 residues. Germline CDR1 and CDR2: SEHNR and FQNEAQ (reference sequence). Trimming took 2 bases from V and 6 from J; bases not matched to a gene: 6. The CDR3 region is CASSLNQRGGAGELFF. In DNA form, the CDR3 reads TGTGCCAGCAGCTTAAACCAGCGGGGGGGCGCCGGGGAGCTGTTTTTT.

This clone was seen a few times. The genes are TRBV19 and TRBJ2-1; 9 nucleotides align to TRBD2. CDR1 and CDR2 (germline): LNHDA, SQIVND (reference sequence). This CDR3 region has 16 residues. After removal of 6 bases from V and 4 bases from J, the junction contained 10 bases not matched to a gene. CDR3 in DNA: TGTGCCAGTAGCCTCCAATATAGCGGGGGATACAATGAGCAGTTCTTC. Protein: CASSLQYSGGYNEQFF.

This clone was seen a single time. The chain carries TRBV15 and TRBJ2-3; weak D call: TRBD1 (6 bases). The germline V gene has CDR1 LNHNV and CDR2 YYDKDF (reference sequence). The CDR3 extends over 14 amino acids. V dropped 4 bases and J dropped 0 bases, with 8 bases sitting between them. CDR3 DNA sequence: TGTGCCACCAGCAAAGGGGGAAGCACAGATACGCAGTATTTT. It codes for CATSKGGSTDTQYF.

This clone was seen just once. J is TRBJ2-3 and V is TRBV19; D is perhaps TRBD1 or TRBD2 (5 bases each). Germline V CDR1 and CDR2: LNHDA, SQIVND (reference sequence). The V and J ends lost 5 bases and 3 bases respectively, with 12 bases between them. CDR3 size: 14 residues. The CDR3 DNA follows: TGTGCCAGTAGTTCGGGGCAAGTGACAGATACGCAGTATTTT. Amino acids: CASSSGQVTDTQYF.

The chain joins TRBV28 to TRBJ1-2; TRBD1 matches 8 bases. The germline CDR1 and CDR2 sequences are MDHEN and SYDVKM. The CDR3 loop spans 15 amino acids. V trimming: 2 bases; J trimming: 4 bases; junction bases outside the gene matches: 6. The CDR3 sequence is CASSLQGALVYGYTF. For the CDR3, the DNA is TGTGCCAGCAGTTTACAGGGGGCGCTGGTCTATGGCTACACCTTC.

This clone was seen once. V gene TRBV27 combines with J gene TRBJ2-7, with 8 bases lining up with TRBD2. Germline V gives CDR1 MNHEY, CDR2 SMNVEV (reference sequence). With 4 bases clipped from V and 2 bases from J, the junction kept 10 bases outside the gene matches. The CDR3 is 16 residues long. CDR3 region: CASSYFGAGGAYEQYF. The CDR3 bases are TGTGCCAGCAGTTACTTCGGGGCCGGGGGGGCCTACGAGCAGTACTTC.

This clone was observed a few times. The chain couples TRBV19 to TRBJ1-2; D perhaps matches TRBD1 (6 bases). Trimming removed 1 base from V and 8 bases from J, with 14 bases in between. Germline V CDR1 and CDR2: LNHDA, SQIVND (reference sequence). This CDR3 contains 14 residues. CDR3 in DNA: TGTGCCAGTAGTATAGGCGGGGGGGCTGGCGGCTACACCTTC. This sequence encodes CASSIGGGAGGYTF.

V usage is TRBV3-1 (or the pseudogene TRBV3-2) and J usage is TRBJ2-1, with 9 bases fitting TRBD2. The CDR3 totals 16 residues. V gave up 7 bases and J gave up 3 bases; unmatched junction bases: 10. Germline CDR1 LGHDT, CDR2 YNNKEL (reference sequence). The DNA of the CDR3 is TGTGCCAGCACCGTGGATAGCGGGAGTAGCTACAATGAGCAGTTCTTC. Amino acid sequence: CASTVDSGSSYNEQFF.

The chain links TRBV29-1 to TRBJ1-3; 8 bases match TRBD1. After removal of 4 bases from V and 0 bases from J, the junction contained 11 bases not matched to a gene. The germline V gene has CDR1 SQVTM and CDR2 ANQGSEA. This CDR3 is built from 17 residues. DNA of the CDR3: TGCAGCGTTGGGGGGACAGGTTCCCCTCGCTCTGGAAACACCATATATTTT. Protein sequence: CSVGGTGSPRSGNTIYF.

V gene TRBV10-3 combines with J gene TRBJ2-7, with TRBD2 as a possible D gene (6 bases). V lost 10 bases, J lost 3 bases, and 10 bases lay in between. Germline V lookup: CDR1 ENHRY, CDR2 SYGVKD. The CDR3 spans 11 residues. For the CDR3, the DNA is TGTGCCACCGGGACTTACTACGAGCAGTACTTC. Protein: CATGTYYEQYF.

V usage is TRBV6-1 and J usage is TRBJ1-6; 7 nucleotides agree with TRBD1. Germline V gene data show CDR1 as MNHNS and CDR2 as SASEGT. J lost 7 bases, V lost 3 bases, and 9 bases had no gene match. The CDR3 length is 16 residues. In nucleotides, the CDR3 is TGTGCCAGCAGTGACAACAGGGGAATTAACAATTCACCCCTCCACTTT. Amino acid sequence: CASSDNRGINNSPLHF.

V gene TRBV3-1 (or the pseudogene TRBV3-2) combines with J gene TRBJ1-2; TRBD1 aligns across 10 bases. Losses at the gene ends were 4 bases for V and 4 bases for J; bases not matched to a gene: 3. The V gene's germline CDR1 is LGHDT and CDR2 YNNKEL (reference sequence). This CDR3 has 14 residues. CDR3 sequence: CASSRDRGSYGYTF. CDR3 sequence (DNA): TGTGCCAGCAGCCGGGACAGGGGTTCCTATGGCTACACCTTC.

This clone has just a few counts. The V gene is TRBV19, the J gene TRBJ2-2; 11 positions agree with TRBD1. Unmatched junction bases numbered 6, after V lost 7 bases and J lost 5 bases. CDR1 is LNHDA and CDR2 is SQIVND in the germline V gene (reference sequence). The CDR3 has 15 residues. The CDR3 DNA follows: TGTGCCAGTACTACCGGGACAGGGGGAACCGGGGAGCTGTTTTTT. This codes for CASTTGTGGTGELFF.

The genes are TRBV5-1 and TRBJ2-3; maybe TRBD1 (5 bases). V dropped 0 bases and J dropped 4 bases, with 15 bases sitting between them. The length of the CDR3 is 16 residues. Germline CDR1 SGHRS, CDR2 YFSETQ. The CDR3 spells CASSLGGLIAADTQYF. CDR3 nucleotides: TGCGCCAGCAGCTTGGGGGGCCTAATAGCCGCAGATACGCAGTATTTT.

The chain carries TRBV5-4 and TRBJ2-3; tentative D call: TRBD2 (5 bases). The ends were cut back, 6 bases at V and 0 bases at J, with 17 bases in the middle. This CDR3 is 16 amino acids long. The germline V gene encodes CDR1 SGHNT and CDR2 YYREEE (reference sequence). CDR3 sequence: CASTPELRVSTDTQYF. Here the CDR3 DNA reads TGTGCCAGCACCCCGGAATTGCGGGTTAGCACAGATACGCAGTATTTT.

V usage is TRBV7-9 and J usage is TRBJ2-7; TRBD2 matches 11 bases. Germline V gene data show CDR1 as SEHNR and CDR2 as FQNEAQ (reference sequence). Losses at the gene ends were 8 bases for V and 5 bases for J; bases not matched to a gene: 8. The CDR3 runs 14 residues. The DNA of the CDR3 is TGTGCCAGCTCTACTAGCGGGAGTTTGCACGAGCAGTACTTC. It is translated as CASSTSGSLHEQYF.

This clone was picked up one time. The rearrangement links TRBV2 to TRBJ2-7, with 10 nucleotides matching TRBD1. Germline V gene lookup returns CDR1 SNHLY and CDR2 FYNNEI. This CDR3 has 16 amino acids. V gave up 3 bases and J gave up 1 base; unmatched junction bases: 6. The CDR3 DNA reads as TGTGCCAGCAGTGACTTTCGGGACAGGGGATCCTACGAGCAGTACTTC. Translation gives CASSDFRDRGSYEQYF.

The V gene is TRBV11-3, the J gene TRBJ2-5; 10 nucleotides agree with TRBD2. There are 16 residues in the CDR3. The germline V gene encodes CDR1 SGHNT and CDR2 YENEEA. Trimming at V came to 0 bases and at J to 4 bases, leaving 5 bases not matched to a gene. CDR3 residues: CASSLDLIAGGETQYF. As DNA, the CDR3 is TGTGCCAGCAGCTTAGATCTAATAGCGGGGGGAGAGACCCAGTACTTC.

This clone has just a few counts. This rearrangement joins TRBV2 to TRBJ2-3; 10 bases are shared with TRBD2. CDR3 length equals 19 residues. V dropped 7 bases and J dropped 7; count of bases not matched to a gene: 23. Germline-derived CDR1 and CDR2 are SNHLY and FYNNEI. CDR3 in DNA: TGTGCCAGCACTCCAAATCTATTACGTAAGCGGGAGGGCATGAATACGCAGTATTTT. This sequence encodes CASTPNLLRKREGMNTQYF.

The rearrangement uses TRBV5-1 and TRBJ1-5, with 7 bases fitting TRBD1. This CDR3 has 16 residues. CDR1 SGHRS and CDR2 YFSETQ come from the germline V gene. The V and J ends lost 2 bases and 1 base, in that order; junction bases with no gene match: 6. The CDR3 bases are TGCGCCAGCAGCTTACAGGGGATCGGCAGCAATCAGCCCCAGCATTTT. Translated: CASSLQGIGSNQPQHF.

This clone has only a few counts. The J gene is TRBJ1-1, the V gene TRBV4-1; 7 positions agree with TRBD1. V was clipped by 2 bases and J by 0 bases; unmatched bases: 24. CDR1 MGHRA and CDR2 YSYEKL come from the germline V gene. CDR3 length: 22 residues. Here the CDR3 DNA reads TGCGCCAGCAGCCAAATTGATTTCTGGAGGGGACGGGACAGTAGGATGAACACTGAAGCTTTCTTT. It is translated as CASSQIDFWRGRDSRMNTEAFF.

This chain uses TRBV2 with TRBJ1-3; 7 nucleotides match TRBD1. There are 14 residues in the CDR3. V was pared by 6 bases and J by 0 bases, with 2 bases of the junction left unmatched. The germline gives CDR1 SNHLY, CDR2 FYNNEI. The CDR3 region has the DNA TGTGCCAGCAGACGGGACAGCTCTGGAAACACCATATATTTT. It yields the protein CASRRDSSGNTIYF.

The chain has TRBV3-1 (or the pseudogene TRBV3-2) and TRBJ1-2, with D possibly matching TRBD1 (6 bases). The germline CDR1 and CDR2 sequences are LGHDT and YNNKEL (reference sequence). V gave up 4 bases and J gave up 7 bases, with 16 bases separating them. This CDR3 contains 14 residues. The CDR3 reads CASSRDSSRGGYTF. The DNA of the CDR3 is TGTGCCAGCAGCCGGGACTCCTCCAGGGGTGGCTACACCTTC.